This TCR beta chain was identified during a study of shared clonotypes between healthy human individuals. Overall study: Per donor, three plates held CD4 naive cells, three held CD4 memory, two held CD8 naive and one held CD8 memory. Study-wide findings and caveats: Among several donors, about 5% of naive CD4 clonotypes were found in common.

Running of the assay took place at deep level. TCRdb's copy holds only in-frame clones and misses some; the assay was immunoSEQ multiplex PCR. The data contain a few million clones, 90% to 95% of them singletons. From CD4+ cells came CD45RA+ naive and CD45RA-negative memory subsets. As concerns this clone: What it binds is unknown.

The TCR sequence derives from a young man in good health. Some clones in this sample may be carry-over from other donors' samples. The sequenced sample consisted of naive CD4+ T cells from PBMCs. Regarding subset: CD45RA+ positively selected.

CDR3 nucleotide sequence: TGCGCCAGCAGCTTAAGAGCGGGAGCTGGGACCGGGGAGCTGTTTTTT. It is translated as CASSLRAGAGTGELFF. The chain has TRBV5-1 and TRBJ2-2, with 8 bases lining up with TRBD2. V was pared by 2 bases and J by 5 bases, with 8 bases of the junction left unmatched. CDR3 length: 16 residues. Per germline, CDR1 SGHRS and CDR2 YFSETQ.